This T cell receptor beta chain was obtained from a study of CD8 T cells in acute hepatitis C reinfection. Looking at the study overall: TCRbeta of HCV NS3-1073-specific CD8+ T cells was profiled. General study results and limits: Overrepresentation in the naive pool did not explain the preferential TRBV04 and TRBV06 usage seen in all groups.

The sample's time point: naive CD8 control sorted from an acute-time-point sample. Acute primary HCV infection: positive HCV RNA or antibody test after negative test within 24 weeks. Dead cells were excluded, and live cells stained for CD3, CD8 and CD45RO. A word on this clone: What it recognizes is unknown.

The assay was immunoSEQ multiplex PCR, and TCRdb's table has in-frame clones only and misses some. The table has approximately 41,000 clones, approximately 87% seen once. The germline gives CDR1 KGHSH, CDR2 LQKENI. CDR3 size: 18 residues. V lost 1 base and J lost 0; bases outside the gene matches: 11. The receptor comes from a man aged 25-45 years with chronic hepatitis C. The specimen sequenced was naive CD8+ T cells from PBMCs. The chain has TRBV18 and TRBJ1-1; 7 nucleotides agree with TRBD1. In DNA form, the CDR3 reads TGTGCCAGCTCACCACGGACAGGTCCGACGGGGATGAACACTGAAGCTTTCTTT. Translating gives CASSPRTGPTGMNTEAFF.